These 13 T cell receptor beta chains came from one sample sequenced in a study of CXCR3-negative and CXCR3-positive naive CD8 T cells. Study-level points and caveats: Hydrophobicity of TRB CDR3s was greater in CXCR3-positive naive cells than in CXCR3-negative naive cells.

The study made its TRB cDNA libraries by 5' RACE, adding UMI labels. TCRdb re-called the 5' RACE reads; one entry per CDR3 protein, DNA not given. The sample table includes around 65,000 distinct CDR3 sequences. These receptors' targets are unknown. The sequencing input was naive CXCR3+ CD8+ T cells from blood. Subset specified: CD45RO-CCR7+CD27+CD95- naive CD8+ T cells expressing CXCR3 (TNR3+). The origin of the receptors is a human donor in good health. Some clones in this sample may be carry-over from other donors' samples.

This chain joins TRBV27 and TRBJ1-2. The CDR3 is 15 amino acids. The germline V gene encodes CDR1 MNHEY and CDR2 SMNVEV (reference sequence). The CDR3 region is CASRMGLEKSSGYTF.

The gene calls are TRBV7-2 and TRBJ2-5; the D gene TCRdb calls, TRBD2, cannot be checked with no DNA. The CDR3 contains 15 residues. The germline gives CDR1 SGHTA, CDR2 FQGNSA. CDR3 amino acids: CASITTGTSGSDQYF.

The chain employs TRBV6-5 and TRBJ2-7; the TRBD1 assignment by TCRdb is unverifiable without DNA. CDR3 size: 16 residues. In germline, CDR1 is MNHEY, CDR2 SVGAGI. The CDR3 sequence is CASSYGSGRDAYEQYF.

The CDR3 is CASGGGPMETQYF. The V gene is TRBV12-5, the J gene TRBJ2-5; TCRdb picks TRBD1, but there is no DNA to check that call. The CDR3 loop spans 13 amino acids. CDR1 and CDR2 (germline): LGHNT, FRNRAP.

J is TRBJ2-3 and V is TRBV28; TCRdb gives TRBD2 as the D gene, but with no DNA this cannot be confirmed. The CDR3 sequence is 17 residues long. Germline V CDR1 and CDR2: MDHEN, SYDVKM. The CDR3 sequence: CASSLLADHRGTDTQYF.

CDR3 region: CASIHRTGPTWEQYF. The gene calls are TRBV28 and TRBJ2-7; TCRdb indicates TRBD1, and absent DNA this call remains unverified. The CDR3 length is 15 residues. Germline CDR1 and CDR2: MDHEN and SYDVKM.

The chain is built from TRBV28 and TRBJ1-4. From germline, CDR1 is MDHEN and CDR2 SYDVKM. The length of the CDR3 is 16 residues. CDR3 residues: CASSSNELATNENLFF.

J is TRBJ1-1 and V is TRBV5-1; TCRdb names TRBD1, which stays unverified in the absence of DNA. Germline assignment: CDR1 SGHRS and CDR2 YFSETQ. This CDR3 is built from 14 residues. CDR3 residues: CASSLVGANTEAFF. The variable domain in full, completed from reference TRBV5-1 and TRBJ1-1, reads KAGVTQTPRYLIKTRGQQVTLSCSPISGHRSVSWYQQTPGQGLQFLFEYFSETQRNKGNFPGRFSGRQFSNSRSEMNVSTLELGDSALYLCASSLVGANTEAFFGQGTRLTVV.

Here the CDR3 reads CASSYGTGGYEQYF. The chain has TRBV6-5 and TRBJ2-7; the TCRdb call, TRBD1, lacks DNA for checking. The CDR3 loop spans 14 amino acids. CDR1 and CDR2 from the germline V gene are MNHEY and SVGAGI.

This sequence joins TRBV12-3 or TRBV12-4 and TRBJ2-2; as DNA is missing, the TRBD2 call by TCRdb cannot be tested. The CDR3 runs to 14 residues. The CDR3 region is CASSLIGGAGELFF.

V gene TRBV29-1 combines with J gene TRBJ2-7; the TRBD1 assignment by TCRdb is unverifiable without DNA. This CDR3 spans 16 amino acids. Germline CDR1 SQVTM, CDR2 ANQGSEA. The CDR3 loop reads CSVELWAGNSIYEQYF.

This rearrangement joins TRBV7-6 to TRBJ2-7; lacking DNA, the TRBD1 call made by TCRdb goes unchecked. The CDR3 covers 14 residues. Germline V gene sequence: CDR1 SGHVS, CDR2 FNYEAQ. CDR3: CASSPGRQGYEQYF.

The rearrangement joins TRBV2 to TRBJ2-3; TCRdb outputs TRBD1, but without DNA this stays unchecked. The CDR3 has 13 amino acids. The germline V gene encodes CDR1 SNHLY and CDR2 FYNNEI. This chain's CDR3 is CASNGRGLNTQYF.